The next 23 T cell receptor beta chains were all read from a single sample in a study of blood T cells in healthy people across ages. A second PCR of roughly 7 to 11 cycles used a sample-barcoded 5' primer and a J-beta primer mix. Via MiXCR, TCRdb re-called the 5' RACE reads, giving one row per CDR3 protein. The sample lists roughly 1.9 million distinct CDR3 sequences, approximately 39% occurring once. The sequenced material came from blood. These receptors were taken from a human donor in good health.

The CDR3 bases are TGCGCCAGCAGCATTAGCGGGGTAACCTCCTACGAGCAGTACTTC. Translation gives CASSISGVTSYEQYF. This chain uses TRBV5-1 with TRBJ2-7; 8 bases line up with TRBD2. Germline CDR1 and CDR2: SGHRS and YFSETQ. J was trimmed by 0 bases and V by 4 bases; bases with no gene match: 6. The CDR3 length is 15 residues.

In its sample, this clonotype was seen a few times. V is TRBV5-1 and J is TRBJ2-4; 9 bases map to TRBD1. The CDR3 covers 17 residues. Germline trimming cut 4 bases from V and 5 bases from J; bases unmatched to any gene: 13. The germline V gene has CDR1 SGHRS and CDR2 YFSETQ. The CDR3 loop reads CASSTRTGALPENIQYF. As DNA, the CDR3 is TGCGCCAGCAGCACACGGACAGGGGCCCTCCCTGAAAACATTCAGTACTTC. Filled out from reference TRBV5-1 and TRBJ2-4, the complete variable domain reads KAGVTQTPRYLIKTRGQQVTLSCSPISGHRSVSWYQQTPGQGLQFLFEYFSETQRNKGNFPGRFSGRQFSNSRSEMNVSTLELGDSALYLCASSTRTGALPENIQYFGAGTRLSVL.

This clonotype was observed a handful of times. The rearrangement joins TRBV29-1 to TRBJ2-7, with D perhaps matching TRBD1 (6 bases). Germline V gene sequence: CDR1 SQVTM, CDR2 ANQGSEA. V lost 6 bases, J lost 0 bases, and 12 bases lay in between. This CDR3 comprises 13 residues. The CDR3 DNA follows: TGCAGCGTCGTCCGGGACATCTCCTACGAGCAGTACTTC. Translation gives CSVVRDISYEQYF.

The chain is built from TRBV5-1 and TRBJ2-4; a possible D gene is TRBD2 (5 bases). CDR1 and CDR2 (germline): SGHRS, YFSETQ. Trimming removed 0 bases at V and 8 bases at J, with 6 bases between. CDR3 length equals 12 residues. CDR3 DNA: TGCGCCAGCAGCTTGGCAGCGGACATTCAGTACTTC. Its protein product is CASSLAADIQYF.

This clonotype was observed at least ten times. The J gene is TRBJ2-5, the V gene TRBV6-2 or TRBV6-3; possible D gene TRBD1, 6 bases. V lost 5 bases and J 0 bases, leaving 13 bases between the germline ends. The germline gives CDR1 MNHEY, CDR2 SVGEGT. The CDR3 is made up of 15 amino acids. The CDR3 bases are TGTGCCAGCAGTCACCCAACAGGGAACCAAGAGACCCAGTACTTC. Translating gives CASSHPTGNQETQYF.

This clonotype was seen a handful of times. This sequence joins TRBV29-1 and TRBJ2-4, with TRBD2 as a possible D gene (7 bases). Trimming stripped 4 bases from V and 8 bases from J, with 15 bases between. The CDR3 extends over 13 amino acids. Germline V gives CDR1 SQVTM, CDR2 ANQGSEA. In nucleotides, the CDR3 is TGCAGCGTTGGTGAGGTAGGGGGGGACATTCAGTACTTC. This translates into CSVGEVGGDIQYF.

The CDR3 nucleotides are TGCAGTGCAACATATACTGGCGGCTATGGCTACACCTTC. This translates into CSATYTGGYGYTF. This rearrangement joins TRBV20-1 to TRBJ1-2; D remains unclear. The CDR3 runs 13 residues. Germline V gene data show CDR1 as DFQATT and CDR2 as SNEGSKA (reference sequence). V was pared by 6 bases and J by 4 bases, with 15 bases between.

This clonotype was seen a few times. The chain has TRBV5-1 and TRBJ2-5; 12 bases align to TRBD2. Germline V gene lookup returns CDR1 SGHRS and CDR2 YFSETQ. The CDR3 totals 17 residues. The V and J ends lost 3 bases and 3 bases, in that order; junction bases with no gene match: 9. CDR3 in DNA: TGCGCCAGCAGCTCCGGACTAGCGGGGAGGGGAGAAGAGACCCAGTACTTC. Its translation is CASSSGLAGRGEETQYF.

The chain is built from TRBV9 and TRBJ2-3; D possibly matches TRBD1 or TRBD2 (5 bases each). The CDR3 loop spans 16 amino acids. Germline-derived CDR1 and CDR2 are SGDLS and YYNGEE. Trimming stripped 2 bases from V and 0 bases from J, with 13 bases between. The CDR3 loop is CASSVPVRGSTDTQYF. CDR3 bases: TGTGCCAGCAGCGTTCCGGTCCGGGGCAGCACAGATACGCAGTATTTT.

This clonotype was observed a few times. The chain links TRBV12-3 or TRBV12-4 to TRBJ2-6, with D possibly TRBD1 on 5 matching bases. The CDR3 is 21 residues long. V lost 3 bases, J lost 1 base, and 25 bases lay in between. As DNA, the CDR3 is TGTGCCAGCAGTTTTCGGCCAGGGTCGGTCCCCGTCTCTTCTGGGGCCAACGTCCTGACTTTC. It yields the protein CASSFRPGSVPVSSGANVLTF.

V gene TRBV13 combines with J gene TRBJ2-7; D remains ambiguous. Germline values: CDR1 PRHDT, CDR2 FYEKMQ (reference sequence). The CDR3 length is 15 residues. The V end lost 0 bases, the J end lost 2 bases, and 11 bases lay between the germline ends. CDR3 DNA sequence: TGTGCCAGCAGCTTAGGGGGGATCACCGCCTACGAGCAGTACTTC. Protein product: CASSLGGITAYEQYF.

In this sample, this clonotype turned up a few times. CDR3 sequence (DNA): TGTGCCAGCAGTTTAATTGGGGGGTCCCCTTACGAGCAGTACTTC. The encoded protein is CASSLIGGSPYEQYF. The rearrangement links TRBV28 to TRBJ2-7, with D maybe TRBD2 (6 bases). Trimming removed 2 bases from V and 4 bases from J, with 15 bases in between. CDR1 is MDHEN, CDR2 SYDVKM, per germline. The length of the CDR3 is 15 residues. Supplemented by reference TRBV28 and TRBJ2-7, the full variable domain reads DVKVTQSSRYLVKRTGEKVFLECVQDMDHENMFWYRQDPGLGLRLIYFSYDVKMKEKGDIPEGYSVSREKKERFSLILESASTNQTSMYLCASSLIGGSPYEQYFGPGTRLTVT.

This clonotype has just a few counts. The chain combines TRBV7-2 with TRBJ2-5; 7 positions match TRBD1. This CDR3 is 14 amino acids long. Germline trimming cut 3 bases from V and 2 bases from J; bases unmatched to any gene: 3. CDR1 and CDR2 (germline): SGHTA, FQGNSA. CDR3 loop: CASSFQGVQETQYF. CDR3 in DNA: TGTGCCAGCAGCTTCCAGGGGGTTCAAGAGACCCAGTACTTC.

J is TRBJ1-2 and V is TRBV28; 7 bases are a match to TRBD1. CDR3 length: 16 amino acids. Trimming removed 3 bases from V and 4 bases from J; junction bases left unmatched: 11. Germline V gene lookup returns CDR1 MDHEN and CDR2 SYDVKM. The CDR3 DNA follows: TGTGCCAGCAGTTTCCATTCGACGGGACAGCTCTATGGCTACACCTTC. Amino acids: CASSFHSTGQLYGYTF.

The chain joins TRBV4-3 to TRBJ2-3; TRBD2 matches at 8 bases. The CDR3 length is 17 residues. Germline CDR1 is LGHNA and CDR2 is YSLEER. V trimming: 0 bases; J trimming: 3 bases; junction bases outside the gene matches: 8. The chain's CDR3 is CASSQEITRGGTDTQYF. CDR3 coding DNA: TGCGCCAGCAGCCAAGAGATCACACGGGGGGGGACAGATACGCAGTATTTT.

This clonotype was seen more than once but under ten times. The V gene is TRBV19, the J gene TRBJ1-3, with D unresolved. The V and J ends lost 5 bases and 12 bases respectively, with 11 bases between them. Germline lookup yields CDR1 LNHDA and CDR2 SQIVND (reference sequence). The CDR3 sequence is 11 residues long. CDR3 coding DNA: TGTGCCAGTAGTTCCGGGGTAAACATATATTTT. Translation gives CASSSGVNIYF.

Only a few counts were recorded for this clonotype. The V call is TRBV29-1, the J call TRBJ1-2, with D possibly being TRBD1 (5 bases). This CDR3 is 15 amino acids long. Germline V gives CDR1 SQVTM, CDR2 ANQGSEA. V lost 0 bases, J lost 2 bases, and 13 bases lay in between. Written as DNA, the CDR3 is TGCAGCGTTGAAGATTCAGGGCATGGGAACTATGGCTACACCTTC. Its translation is CSVEDSGHGNYGYTF.

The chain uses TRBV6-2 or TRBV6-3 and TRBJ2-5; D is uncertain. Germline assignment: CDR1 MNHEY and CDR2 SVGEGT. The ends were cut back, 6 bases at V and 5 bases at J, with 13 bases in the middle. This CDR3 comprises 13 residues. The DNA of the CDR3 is TGTGCCAGCAGACGTTCTCAGCTGGAGACCCAGTACTTC. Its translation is CASRRSQLETQYF.

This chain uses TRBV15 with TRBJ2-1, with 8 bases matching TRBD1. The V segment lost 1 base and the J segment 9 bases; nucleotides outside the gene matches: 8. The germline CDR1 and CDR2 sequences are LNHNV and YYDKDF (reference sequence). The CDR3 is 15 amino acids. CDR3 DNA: TGTGCCACCAGCAGAGTGGCAGGGGGCCTTGGTGAGCAGTTCTTC. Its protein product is CATSRVAGGLGEQFF.

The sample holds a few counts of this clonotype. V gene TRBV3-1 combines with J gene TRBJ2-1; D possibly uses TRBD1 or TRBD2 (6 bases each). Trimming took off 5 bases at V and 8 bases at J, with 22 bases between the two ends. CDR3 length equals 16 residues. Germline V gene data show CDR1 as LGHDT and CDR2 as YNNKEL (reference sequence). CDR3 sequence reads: CASSLVGGPIPHEQFF. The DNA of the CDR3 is TGTGCCAGCAGCTTAGTGGGGGGCCCCATCCCTCATGAGCAGTTCTTC.

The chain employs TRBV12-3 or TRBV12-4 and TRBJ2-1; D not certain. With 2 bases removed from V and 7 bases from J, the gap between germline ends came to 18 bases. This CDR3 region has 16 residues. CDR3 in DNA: TGTGCCAGCAGTTTATGGACCCGGCGCCCAAATAATGAGCAGTTCTTC. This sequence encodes CASSLWTRRPNNEQFF.

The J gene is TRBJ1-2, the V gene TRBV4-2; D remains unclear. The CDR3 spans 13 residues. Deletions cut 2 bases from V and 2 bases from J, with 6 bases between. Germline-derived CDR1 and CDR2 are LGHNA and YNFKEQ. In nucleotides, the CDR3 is TGTGCCAGCAGCCAATCTCACAACTATGGCTACACCTTC. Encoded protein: CASSQSHNYGYTF.

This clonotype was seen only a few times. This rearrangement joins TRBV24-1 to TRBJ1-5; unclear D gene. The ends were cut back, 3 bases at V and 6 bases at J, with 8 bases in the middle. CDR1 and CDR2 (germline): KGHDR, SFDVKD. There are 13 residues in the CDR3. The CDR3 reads CATSDTRGQPQHF. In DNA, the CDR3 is TGTGCCACCAGTGATACACGGGGTCAGCCCCAGCATTTT.